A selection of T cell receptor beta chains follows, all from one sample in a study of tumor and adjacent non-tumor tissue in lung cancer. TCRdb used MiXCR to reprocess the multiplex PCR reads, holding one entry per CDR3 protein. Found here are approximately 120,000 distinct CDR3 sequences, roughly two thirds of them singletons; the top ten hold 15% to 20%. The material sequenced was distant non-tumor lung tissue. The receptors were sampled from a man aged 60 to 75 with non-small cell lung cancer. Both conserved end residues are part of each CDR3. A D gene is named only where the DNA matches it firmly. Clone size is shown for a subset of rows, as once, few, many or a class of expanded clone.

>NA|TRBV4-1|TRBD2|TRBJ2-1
CAGSESSGTTYNEHFF
TGCGCCGGCAGCGAATCTAGCGGGACCACCTACAATGAGCATTTCTTC
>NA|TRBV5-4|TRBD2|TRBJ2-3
CTSSSGTRPTDTQYF
TGTACCAGCAGCTCCGGGACTAGACCCACAGATACGCAGTATTTT
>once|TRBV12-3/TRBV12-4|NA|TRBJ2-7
CASSETIGRDEQYF
TGTGCCAGCAGTGAAACTATCGGGAGAGACGAGCAGTACTTC
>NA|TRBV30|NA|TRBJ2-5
CVWSVTPGRQETQYF
TGTGTCTGGAGTGTAACTCCAGGGAGGCAAGAGACCCAGTACTTC
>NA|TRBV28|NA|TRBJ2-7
CVSSDSLSSYEQYF
TGTGTCAGCTCGGACAGCCTCAGCTCCTACGAGCAGTACTTC
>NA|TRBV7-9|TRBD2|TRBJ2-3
CASSSWTSGRASTDTQYF
TGTGCCAGCAGCTCCTGGACTAGCGGGAGGGCTAGCACAGATACGCAGTATTTT
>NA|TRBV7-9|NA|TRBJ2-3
CASSLAGGTDTRYF
TGTGCCAGCAGCTTAGCGGGGGGCACAGATACGCGGTATTTT
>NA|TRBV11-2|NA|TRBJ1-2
CTSSPSAGVGDYTF
TGTACCAGCAGCCCAAGTGCGGGGGTCGGTGACTACACCTTC
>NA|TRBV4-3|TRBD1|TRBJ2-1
CTSSQDRQVKTIF
TGCACCAGCAGCCAGGACAGGCAGGTTAAGACGATCTTC
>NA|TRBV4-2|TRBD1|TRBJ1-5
CASSQVNTGTGGNQPQHF
TGTGCCAGTAGCCAAGTAAACACCGGGACAGGGGGCAATCAGCCCCAGCATTTT
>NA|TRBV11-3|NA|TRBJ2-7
CASRRGSGNSYEQYF
TGTGCCAGTAGGAGGGGTAGTGGGAACTCCTACGAGCAGTACTTC
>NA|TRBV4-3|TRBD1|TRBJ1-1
CASSQNMGTESTEAFF
TGCGCCAGCAGCCAAAACATGGGGACAGAAAGCACTGAAGCTTTCTTT
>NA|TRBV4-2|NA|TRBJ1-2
CASSPSSGEANHGYAF
TGTGCCAGCAGCCCCAGTTCTGGGGAAGCGAACCATGGCTATGCCTTC
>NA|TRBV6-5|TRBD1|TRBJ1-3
CASSRILQGAGNTIFF
TGTGCTAGCAGTAGAATACTCCAGGGGGCTGGAAACACCATATTTTTT
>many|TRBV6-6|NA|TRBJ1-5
CASSYSGRAGNQPQHF
TGTGCCAGCAGTTACTCGGGAAGGGCGGGCAATCAGCCCCAGCATTTT
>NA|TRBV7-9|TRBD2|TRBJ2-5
CASSPGTSGRETQYF
TGTGCCAGCAGCCCGGGGACTAGCGGGAGGGAGACCCAGTACTTC
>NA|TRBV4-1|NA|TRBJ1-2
CASSQELSGLFGYIF
TGCGCCAGCAGCCAAGAGTTGTCAGGGCTATTTGGCTACATCTTC
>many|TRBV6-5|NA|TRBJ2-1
CASSYATGTYNEQFF
TGTGCCAGCAGTTATGCGACAGGTACCTACAATGAGCAGTTCTTC
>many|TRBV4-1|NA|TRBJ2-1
CASSQPGPRGYNEQFF
TGCGCCAGCAGCCAACCGGGACCTCGGGGCTACAATGAGCAGTTCTTC
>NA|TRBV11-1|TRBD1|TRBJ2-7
CAGTWDRSFEQYF
TGTGCCGGCACCTGGGACAGGAGTTTCGAACAGTACTTC
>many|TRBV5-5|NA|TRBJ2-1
CASSPIDTGGLLFF
TGTGCCAGCAGCCCGATTGACACAGGAGGCCTGCTGTTCTTC
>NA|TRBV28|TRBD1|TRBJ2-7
CAISYRDRETYEQYF
TGTGCCATCAGTTACCGGGACAGGGAAACCTACGAGCAGTACTTC
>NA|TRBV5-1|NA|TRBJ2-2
CASSFWSTGWELLF
TGCGCCAGCAGCTTTTGGTCGACGGGCTGGGAGCTGTTATTT
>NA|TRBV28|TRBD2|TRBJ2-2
CAGSLALAANTGELFF
TGTGCCGGCAGTTTAGCACTAGCGGCGAACACCGGGGAGTTGTTTTTT
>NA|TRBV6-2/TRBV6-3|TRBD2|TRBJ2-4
CATSPSAGENIQYF
TGTGCCACCTCGCCGTCTGCGGGAGAAAACATTCAATACTTC
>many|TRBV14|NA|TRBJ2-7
CASSQDLIRSYEQYF
TGTGCCAGCAGCCAAGATTTAATAAGGAGCTACGAGCAGTACTTC
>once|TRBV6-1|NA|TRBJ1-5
CVSRLQGWLPQHF
TGTGTCAGCAGATTACAGGGATGGCTGCCCCAGCATTTT
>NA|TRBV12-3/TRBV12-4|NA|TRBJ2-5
CASRPRLPTGETQYF
TGTGCCAGCAGGCCGCGACTACCAACAGGAGAGACCCAGTACTTC
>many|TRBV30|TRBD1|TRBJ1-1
CAWNSDDRGNTEAFF
TGTGCCTGGAATTCTGACGACAGGGGGAACACTGAAGCTTTCTTT
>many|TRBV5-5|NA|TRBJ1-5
CASSLEARGQPQHF
TGTGCCAGCAGCTTGGAAGCCAGGGGTCAGCCCCAGCATTTT
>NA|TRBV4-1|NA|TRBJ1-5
CASSRDLGSNQPQHF
TGCGCAAGCAGCCGAGATTTAGGGAGTAATCAGCCCCAGCATTTT